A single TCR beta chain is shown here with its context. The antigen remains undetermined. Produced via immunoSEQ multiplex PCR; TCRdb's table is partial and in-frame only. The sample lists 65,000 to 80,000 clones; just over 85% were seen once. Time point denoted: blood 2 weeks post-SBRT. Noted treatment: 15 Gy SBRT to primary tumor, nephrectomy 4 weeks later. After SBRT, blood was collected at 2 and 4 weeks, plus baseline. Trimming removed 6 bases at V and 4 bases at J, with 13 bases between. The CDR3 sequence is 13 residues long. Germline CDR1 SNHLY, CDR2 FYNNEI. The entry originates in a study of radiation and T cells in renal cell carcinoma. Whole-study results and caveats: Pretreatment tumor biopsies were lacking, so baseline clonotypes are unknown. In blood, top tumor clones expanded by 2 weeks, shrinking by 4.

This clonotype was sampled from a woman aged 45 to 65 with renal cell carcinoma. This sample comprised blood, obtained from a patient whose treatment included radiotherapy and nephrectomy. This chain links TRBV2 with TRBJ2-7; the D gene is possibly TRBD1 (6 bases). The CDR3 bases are TGTGCCAGCAGGCCCATCACAGGGTACGAGCAGTACTTC. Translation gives CASRPITGYEQYF.